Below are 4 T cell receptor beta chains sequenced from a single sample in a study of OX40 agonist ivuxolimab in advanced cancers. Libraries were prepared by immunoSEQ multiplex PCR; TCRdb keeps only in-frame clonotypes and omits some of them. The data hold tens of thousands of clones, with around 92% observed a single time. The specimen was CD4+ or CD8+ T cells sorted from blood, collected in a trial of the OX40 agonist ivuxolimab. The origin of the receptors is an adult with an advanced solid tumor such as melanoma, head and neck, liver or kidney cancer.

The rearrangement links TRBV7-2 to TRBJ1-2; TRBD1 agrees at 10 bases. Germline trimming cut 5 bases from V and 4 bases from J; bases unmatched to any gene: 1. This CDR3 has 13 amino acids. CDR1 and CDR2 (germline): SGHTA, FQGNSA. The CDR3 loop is CASSRDRGYGYTF. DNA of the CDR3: TGTGCCAGCAGCCGGGACAGGGGCTATGGCTACACCTTC.

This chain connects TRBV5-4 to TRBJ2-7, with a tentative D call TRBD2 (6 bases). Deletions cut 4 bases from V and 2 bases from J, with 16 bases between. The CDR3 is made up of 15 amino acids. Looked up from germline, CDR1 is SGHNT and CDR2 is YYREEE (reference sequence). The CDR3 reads CASSQEFGEAYEQYF. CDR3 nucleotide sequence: TGTGCCAGCAGCCAAGAGTTCGGGGAGGCCTACGAGCAGTACTTC.

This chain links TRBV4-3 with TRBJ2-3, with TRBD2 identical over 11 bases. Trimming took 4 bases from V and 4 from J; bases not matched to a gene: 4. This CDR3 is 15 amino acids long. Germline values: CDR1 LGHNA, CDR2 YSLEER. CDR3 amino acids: CASSLAGGSSDTQYF. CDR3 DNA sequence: TGCGCCAGCAGCCTAGCGGGGGGGAGCTCAGATACGCAGTATTTT.

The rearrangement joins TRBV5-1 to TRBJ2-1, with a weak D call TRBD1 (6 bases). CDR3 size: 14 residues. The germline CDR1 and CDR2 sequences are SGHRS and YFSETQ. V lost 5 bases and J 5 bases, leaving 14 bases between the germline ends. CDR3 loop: CASSSTGPNNEQFF. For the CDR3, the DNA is TGCGCCAGCAGTTCGACAGGCCCAAACAATGAGCAGTTCTTC. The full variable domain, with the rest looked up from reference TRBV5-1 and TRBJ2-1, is KAGVTQTPRYLIKTRGQQVTLSCSPISGHRSVSWYQQTPGQGLQFLFEYFSETQRNKGNFPGRFSGRQFSNSRSEMNVSTLELGDSALYLCASSSTGPNNEQFFGPGTRLTVL.